The 23 T cell receptor beta chains below all came from one sample that was sequenced in a study of cytomegalovirus exposure and HLA in healthy donors. Assay: immunoSEQ multiplex PCR; the TCRdb copy retains only in-frame clones and omits some. Among approximately 300,000 clones listed, around 86% were seen once. The sequencing sample was made of PBMCs. These receptor sequences come from a woman aged 18-29 years in good health and CMV-seronegative.

The rearrangement uses TRBV7-2 and TRBJ2-1, with TRBD2 matching over 16 bases. The CDR3 length is 14 residues. V lost 5 bases and J lost 14; bases outside the gene matches: 6. CDR1 is SGHTA and CDR2 is FQGNSA in the germline V gene. The CDR3 sequence is CASSLGTSGRAKFF. The CDR3 bases are TGTGCCAGCAGCCTAGGGACTAGCGGGAGGGCTAAGTTCTTC.

The genes are TRBV29-1 and TRBJ1-2; D might be TRBD1 (6 bases). CDR1 is SQVTM, CDR2 ANQGSEA, per germline. The CDR3 runs to 14 residues. V lost 4 bases to trimming and J lost 6 bases, with 18 bases between them. CDR3 protein: CSVVYGAGDHGYTF. In DNA, the CDR3 is TGCAGCGTTGTATATGGTGCAGGGGATCATGGCTACACCTTC.

This clone appeared a single time. The chain combines TRBV13 with TRBJ2-7; D gene ambiguous. Trimming cost V 7 bases and J 1 base, with 14 bases left between them. The CDR3 covers 14 residues. In germline, CDR1 is PRHDT, CDR2 FYEKMQ (reference sequence). In DNA form, the CDR3 reads TGTGCCAGCACCTCGAGTGAACTTTCCTACGAGCAGTACTTC. Translated: CASTSSELSYEQYF. The full variable domain, rest sourced from reference TRBV13 and TRBJ2-7, is AAGVIQSPRHLIKEKRETATLKCYPIPRHDTVYWYQQGPGQDPQFLISFYEKMQSDKGSIPDRFSAQQFSDYHSELNMSSLELGDSALYFCASTSSELSYEQYFGPGTRLTVT.

This clone has just a few counts. This CDR3 reads CASSLGTGTYGYTF. In DNA, the CDR3 is TGTGCCAGCAGTTTAGGGACAGGGACCTATGGCTACACCTTC. The rearrangement links TRBV27 to TRBJ1-2, with 9 bases identical to TRBD1. The ends lost 2 bases at V and 4 bases at J; junction bases unmatched: 2. Germline CDR1 and CDR2: MNHEY and SMNVEV (reference sequence). This CDR3 contains 14 residues.

This clone was picked up a small number of times. V gene TRBV7-3 combines with J gene TRBJ2-3; D is uncertain. CDR1 and CDR2 (germline): SGHTA, FQGTGA. CDR3 size: 14 residues. The V gene lost 1 base and the J gene lost 4 bases, with 9 bases spanning the gap. The CDR3 loop is CASSLMAPPDTQYF. CDR3 nucleotide sequence: TGTGCCAGCAGCTTAATGGCCCCGCCAGATACGCAGTATTTT.

J is TRBJ2-7 and V is TRBV28; D might be TRBD1 (5 bases). Germline-derived CDR1 and CDR2 are MDHEN and SYDVKM. V was shortened by 10 bases and J by 4 bases, with 11 bases between the two germline ends. The CDR3 is made up of 11 amino acids. DNA for the CDR3: TGTGCCAACTCCGCAGGGTACGAGCAGTACTTC. It translates to CANSAGYEQYF.

V usage is TRBV7-2 and J usage is TRBJ2-5, with 12 positions matching TRBD2. CDR1 SGHTA and CDR2 FQGNSA come from the germline V gene. The CDR3 totals 16 residues. With V trimmed by 4 bases and J by 0 bases, 3 bases remained unmatched. The CDR3 sequence: CASSSGLAGNQETQYF. DNA for the CDR3: TGTGCCAGCAGCTCCGGACTAGCGGGAAACCAAGAGACCCAGTACTTC.

The chain links TRBV7-8 to TRBJ1-4; unclear D gene. The CDR3 extends over 17 amino acids. Germline CDR1 and CDR2: SGHVS and FQNEAQ. The V end was cut by 4 bases, the J end by 0 bases, with 15 bases between. The CDR3 spells CASSSPRTTSTNEKLFF. In DNA, the CDR3 is TGTGCCAGCAGCTCCCCTCGAACTACATCAACTAATGAAAAACTGTTTTTT.

This clone occurred once. J is TRBJ2-7 and V is TRBV6-5; D is unresolved. The length of the CDR3 is 14 residues. V was pared by 0 bases and J by 4 bases, with 10 bases between. Germline assignment: CDR1 MNHEY and CDR2 SVGAGI. CDR3: CASSYSEEFYEQYF. Written as DNA, the CDR3 is TGTGCCAGCAGTTACTCAGAGGAGTTTTACGAGCAGTACTTC.

CDR3 amino acids: CSGTDRVTEAFF. CDR3 in DNA: TGCAGCGGAACGGACAGGGTTACTGAAGCTTTCTTT. The V and J genes are TRBV29-1 and TRBJ1-1, with 8 bases fitting TRBD1. This CDR3 has 12 amino acids. Trimming cost V 7 bases and J 5 bases; bases outside gene matches: 6. Looked up from germline, CDR1 is SQVTM and CDR2 is ANQGSEA.

CDR3 nucleotide sequence: TGTGCCAGCAGATCCACAGAAGGGGCATCTCTAATCTATGGCTACACCTTC. This codes for CASRSTEGASLIYGYTF. The chain couples TRBV28 to TRBJ1-2; the D gene is possibly TRBD1 (5 bases). The CDR3 loop spans 17 amino acids. With 6 bases removed from V and 4 bases from J, the gap between germline ends came to 24 bases. Per germline, CDR1 MDHEN and CDR2 SYDVKM.

The V call is TRBV7-6, the J call TRBJ2-7; the match to TRBD2 covers 9 bases. Germline CDR1 and CDR2: SGHVS and FNYEAQ. The CDR3 runs 15 residues. Trimming took 2 bases from V and 7 from J; bases not matched to a gene: 9. In nucleotides, the CDR3 is TGTGCCAGCAGCTTACTAGCGGGGATGTCTCGGGAGCAGTACTTC. This translates into CASSLLAGMSREQYF.

This clone was seen a single time. Written as DNA, the CDR3 is TGTGCCAGCAGGTTGGTGGGGGCCGGCAATGAGCAGTTCTTC. Protein product: CASRLVGAGNEQFF. J is TRBJ2-1 and V is TRBV11-2; D is perhaps TRBD1 (6 bases). V was shortened by 6 bases and J by 6 bases, with 15 bases between the two germline ends. CDR3 size: 14 residues. Germline V gene sequence: CDR1 SGHAT, CDR2 FQNNGV. The full variable domain, in which reference TRBV11-2 and TRBJ2-1 provide the parts outside the CDR3, is EAGVAQSPRYKIIEKRQSVAFWCNPISGHATLYWYQQILGQGPKLLIQFQNNGVVDDSQLPKDRFSAERLKGVDSTLKIQPAKLEDSAVYLCASRLVGAGNEQFFGPGTRLTVL.

This sequence joins TRBV9 and TRBJ2-2, with D possibly being TRBD1 (6 bases). CDR1 SGDLS and CDR2 YYNGEE come from the germline V gene. The CDR3 has 17 residues. V shed 0 bases and J shed 3 bases, with 15 bases lying between them. CDR3 residues: CASSVDPRDKHTGELFF. The DNA for the CDR3 is TGTGCCAGCAGCGTAGACCCCCGGGACAAACACACCGGGGAGCTGTTTTTT.

The chain recombines TRBV2 with TRBJ2-7; D is perhaps TRBD1 (6 bases). CDR3 length equals 15 residues. Germline CDR1 SNHLY, CDR2 FYNNEI. With 6 bases removed from V and 3 bases from J, the gap between germline ends came to 18 bases. For the CDR3, the DNA is TGTGCCAGCAGGACACCAGGGGCGGGCCTCTACGAGCAGTACTTC. It encodes CASRTPGAGLYEQYF. Full variable domain (outside the CDR3, taken from reference TRBV2 and TRBJ2-7): EPEVTQTPSHQVTQMGQEVILRCVPISNHLYFYWYRQILGQKVEFLVSFYNNEISEKSEIFDDQFSVERPDGSNFTLKIRSTKLEDSAMYFCASRTPGAGLYEQYFGPGTRLTVT.

The chain has TRBV6-1 and TRBJ2-1, with 12 bases lining up with TRBD2. Trimming took 4 bases from V and 1 from J; bases not matched to a gene: 5. Germline values: CDR1 MNHNS, CDR2 SASEGT. The CDR3 totals 17 residues. The CDR3 loop reads CASSAPGLAGSYNEQFF. DNA for the CDR3: TGTGCCAGCAGTGCCCCGGGACTAGCGGGTTCCTACAATGAGCAGTTCTTC.

The chain uses TRBV27 and TRBJ2-5; possibly TRBD2 for D (6 bases). Germline V gene data show CDR1 as MNHEY and CDR2 as SMNVEV (reference sequence). The CDR3 has 17 residues. V lost 4 bases to trimming and J lost 7 bases, with 25 bases between them. This chain's CDR3 is CASSSQPLGLVLRTQYF. The CDR3 bases are TGTGCCAGCAGTTCGCAACCCTTGGGACTGGTCTTGCGGACCCAGTACTTC.

The rearrangement uses TRBV5-4 and TRBJ2-5; 14 bases map to TRBD2. The CDR3 length is 17 residues. With 0 bases clipped from V and 6 bases from J, the junction kept 7 bases outside the gene matches. Germline CDR1 and CDR2: SGHNT and YYREEE (reference sequence). Here the CDR3 reads CASSLGGTSGSSKTQYF. The CDR3 nucleotides read TGTGCCAGCAGCTTGGGGGGGACTAGCGGGAGTTCGAAGACCCAGTACTTC. Using reference TRBV5-4 and TRBJ2-5 for the parts outside the CDR3, the full variable domain is ETGVTQSPTHLIKTRGQQVTLRCSSQSGHNTVSWYQQALGQGPQFIFQYYREEENGRGNFPPRFSGLQFPNYSSELNVNALELDDSALYLCASSLGGTSGSSKTQYFGPGTRLLVL.

The V call is TRBV19, the J call TRBJ1-4; D may be TRBD1 (5 bases). The length of the CDR3 is 13 residues. The germline CDR1 and CDR2 sequences are LNHDA and SQIVND (reference sequence). The V and J ends lost 7 bases and 8 bases respectively, with 14 bases between them. CDR3 residues: CASISQRGEKLFF. DNA for the CDR3: TGTGCCAGTATTAGCCAGCGGGGCGAAAAACTGTTTTTT.

The rearrangement uses TRBV7-2 and TRBJ2-7, with TRBD2 matching over 9 bases. The CDR3 has 17 amino acids. The V segment lost 2 bases and the J segment 2 bases; nucleotides outside the gene matches: 10. CDR1 and CDR2 (germline): SGHTA, FQGNSA. CDR3 protein: CASSLKLAGHRAYEQYF. CDR3 DNA sequence: TGTGCCAGCAGCTTAAAACTAGCGGGTCATAGGGCCTACGAGCAGTACTTC.

The chain has TRBV18 and TRBJ2-7; 10 nucleotides line up with TRBD2. Trimming at V came to 3 bases and at J to 6 bases, leaving 8 bases not matched to a gene. CDR1 and CDR2 (germline): KGHSH, LQKENI. The CDR3 is made up of 15 amino acids. CDR3 nucleotide sequence: TGTGCCAGCTCACCCGCTAGCGGGAGCGCTAGCGAGCAGTACTTC. Its protein is CASSPASGSASEQYF.

The V call is TRBV13, the J call TRBJ2-7; weak D call: TRBD1 (6 bases). CDR3 length equals 15 residues. Germline CDR1 and CDR2: PRHDT and FYEKMQ (reference sequence). V was trimmed by 5 bases and J by 1 base, leaving 15 bases between them. This CDR3 is CASSLGDTASYEQYF. Written as DNA, the CDR3 is TGTGCCAGCAGCCTGGGGGACACTGCGTCCTACGAGCAGTACTTC.

J is TRBJ2-7 and V is TRBV18; the match to TRBD2 covers 7 bases. Germline V gives CDR1 KGHSH, CDR2 LQKENI. V trimming: 3 bases; J trimming: 12 bases; junction bases outside the gene matches: 17. The CDR3 loop spans 15 amino acids. The CDR3 region is CASSPASGVGVSPYF. In DNA form, the CDR3 reads TGTGCCAGCTCACCGGCTAGCGGAGTGGGTGTATCGCCGTACTTC. The complete variable domain, with remaining parts taken from reference TRBV18 and TRBJ2-7, reads NAGVMQNPRHLVRRRGQEARLRCSPMKGHSHVYWYRQLPEEGLKFMVYLQKENIIDESGMPKERFSAEFPKEGPSILRIQQVVRGDSAAYFCASSPASGVGVSPYFGPGTRLTVT.